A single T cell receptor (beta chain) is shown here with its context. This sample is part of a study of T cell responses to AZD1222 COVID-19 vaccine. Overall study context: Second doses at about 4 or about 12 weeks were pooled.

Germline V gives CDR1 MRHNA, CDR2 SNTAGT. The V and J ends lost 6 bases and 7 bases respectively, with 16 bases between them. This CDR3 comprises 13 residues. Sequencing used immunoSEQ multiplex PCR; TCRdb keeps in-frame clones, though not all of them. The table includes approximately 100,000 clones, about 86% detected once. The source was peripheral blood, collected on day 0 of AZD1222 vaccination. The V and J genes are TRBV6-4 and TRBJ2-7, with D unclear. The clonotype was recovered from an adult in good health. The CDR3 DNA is TGTGCCAGCAGCGCTACAGTTGCCTCGGAGCAGTACTTC. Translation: CASSATVASEQYF.